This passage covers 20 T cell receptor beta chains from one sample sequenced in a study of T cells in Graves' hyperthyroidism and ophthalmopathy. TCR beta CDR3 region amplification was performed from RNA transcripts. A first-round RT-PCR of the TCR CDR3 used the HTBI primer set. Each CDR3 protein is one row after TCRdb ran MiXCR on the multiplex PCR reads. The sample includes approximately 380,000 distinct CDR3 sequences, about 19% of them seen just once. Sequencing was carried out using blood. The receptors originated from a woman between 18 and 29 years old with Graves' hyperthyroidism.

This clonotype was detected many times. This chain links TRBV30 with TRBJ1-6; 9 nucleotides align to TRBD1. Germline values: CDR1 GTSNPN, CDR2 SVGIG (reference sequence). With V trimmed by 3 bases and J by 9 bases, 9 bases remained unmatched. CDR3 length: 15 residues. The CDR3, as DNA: TGTGCCTGGAGGGGGGACAGGGAATGGATTTCACCCCTCCACTTT. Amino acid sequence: CAWRGDREWISPLHF.

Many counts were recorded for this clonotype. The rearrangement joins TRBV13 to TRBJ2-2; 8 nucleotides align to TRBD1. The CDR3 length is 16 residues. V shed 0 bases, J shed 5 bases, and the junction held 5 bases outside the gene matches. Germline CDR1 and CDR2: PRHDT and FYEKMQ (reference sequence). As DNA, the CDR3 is TGTGCCAGCAGCTTAGGTTCCAGGGGGCGTACCGGGGAGCTGTTTTTT. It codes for CASSLGSRGRTGELFF.

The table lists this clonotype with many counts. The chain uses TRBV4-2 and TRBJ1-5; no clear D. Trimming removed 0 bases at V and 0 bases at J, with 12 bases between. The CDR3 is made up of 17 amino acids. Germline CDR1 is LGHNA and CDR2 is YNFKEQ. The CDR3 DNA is TGTGCCAGCAGCCAAGATTCGGGGATTATTAGCAATCAGCCCCAGCATTTT. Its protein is CASSQDSGIISNQPQHF.

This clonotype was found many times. The CDR3 coding sequence is TGTGCCAGCAGCTTAGTTCAGGGTGGGTCCTACGAGCAGTACTTC. Amino acid sequence: CASSLVQGGSYEQYF. The V gene is TRBV7-8, the J gene TRBJ2-7, with D perhaps matching TRBD1 (5 bases). From germline, CDR1 is SGHVS and CDR2 FQNEAQ. Trimming removed 1 base at V and 1 base at J, with 11 bases between. The CDR3 extends over 15 amino acids.

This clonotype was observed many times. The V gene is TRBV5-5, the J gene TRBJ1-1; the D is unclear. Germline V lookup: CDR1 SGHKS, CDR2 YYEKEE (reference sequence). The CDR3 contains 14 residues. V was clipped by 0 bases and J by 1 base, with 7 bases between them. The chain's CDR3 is CASSLEGTNTEAFF. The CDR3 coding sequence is TGTGCCAGCAGCTTGGAGGGCACGAACACTGAAGCTTTCTTT.

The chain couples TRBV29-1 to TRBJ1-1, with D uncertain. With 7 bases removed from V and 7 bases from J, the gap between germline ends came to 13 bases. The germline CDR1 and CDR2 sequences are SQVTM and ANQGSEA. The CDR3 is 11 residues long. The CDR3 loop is CSGERVGEAFF. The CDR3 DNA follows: TGCAGCGGAGAAAGGGTGGGTGAAGCTTTCTTT.

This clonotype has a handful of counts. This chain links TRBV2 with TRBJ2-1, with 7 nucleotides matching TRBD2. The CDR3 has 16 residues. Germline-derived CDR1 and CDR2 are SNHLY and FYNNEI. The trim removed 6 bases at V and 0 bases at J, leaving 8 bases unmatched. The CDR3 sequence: CASSDIGGSSYNEQFF. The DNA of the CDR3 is TGTGCCAGCAGCGATATCGGCGGGAGCTCCTACAATGAGCAGTTCTTC.

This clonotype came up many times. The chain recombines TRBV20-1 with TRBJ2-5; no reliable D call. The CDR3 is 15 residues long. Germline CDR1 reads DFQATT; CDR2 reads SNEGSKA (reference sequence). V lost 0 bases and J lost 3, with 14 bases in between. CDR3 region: CSARDGKDLEETQYF. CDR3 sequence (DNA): TGCAGTGCTAGAGATGGTAAAGATTTGGAAGAGACCCAGTACTTC.

CDR3 sequence (DNA): TGTGCCAGCAGTCTATTACAGGGGGCTGCCTACGAGCAGTACTTC. It specifies CASSLLQGAAYEQYF. The rearrangement joins TRBV27 to TRBJ2-7, with 9 positions matching TRBD1. CDR1 is MNHEY and CDR2 is SMNVEV in the germline V gene (reference sequence). J gave up 2 bases and V 5 bases, and 7 bases lay outside the gene matches. The length of the CDR3 is 15 residues.

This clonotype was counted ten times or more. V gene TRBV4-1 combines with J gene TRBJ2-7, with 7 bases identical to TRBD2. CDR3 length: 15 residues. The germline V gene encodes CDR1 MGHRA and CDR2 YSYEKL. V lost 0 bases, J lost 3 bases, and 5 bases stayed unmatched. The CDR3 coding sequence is TGCGCCAGCAGCCAAGAAAAGGGAGGGGACTACGAGCAGTACTTC. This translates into CASSQEKGGDYEQYF.

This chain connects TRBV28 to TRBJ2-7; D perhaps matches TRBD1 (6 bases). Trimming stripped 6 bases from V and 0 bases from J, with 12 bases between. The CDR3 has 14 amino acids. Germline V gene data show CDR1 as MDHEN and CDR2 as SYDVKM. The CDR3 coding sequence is TGTGCCAGCAGCTCCGGGACAAACTCCTACGAGCAGTACTTC. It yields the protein CASSSGTNSYEQYF.

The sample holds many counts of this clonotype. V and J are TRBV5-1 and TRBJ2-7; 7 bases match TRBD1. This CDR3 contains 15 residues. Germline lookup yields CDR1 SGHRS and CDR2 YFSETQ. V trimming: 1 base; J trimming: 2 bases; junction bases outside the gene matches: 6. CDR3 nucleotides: TGCGCCAGCAGCTTGCGTGGACAGGTTCCCTACGAGCAGTACTTC. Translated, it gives CASSLRGQVPYEQYF.

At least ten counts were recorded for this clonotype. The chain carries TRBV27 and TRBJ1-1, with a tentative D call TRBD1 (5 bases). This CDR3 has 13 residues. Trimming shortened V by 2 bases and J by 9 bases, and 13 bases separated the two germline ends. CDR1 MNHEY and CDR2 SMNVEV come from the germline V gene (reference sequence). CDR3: CASSLQGAGKAFF. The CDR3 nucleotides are TGTGCCAGCAGTTTACAAGGGGCAGGGAAAGCTTTCTTT.

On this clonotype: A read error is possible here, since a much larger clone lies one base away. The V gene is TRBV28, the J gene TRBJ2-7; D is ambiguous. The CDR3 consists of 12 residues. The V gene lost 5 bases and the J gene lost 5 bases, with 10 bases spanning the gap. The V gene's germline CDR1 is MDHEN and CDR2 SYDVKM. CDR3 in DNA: TGTGCCAGCAGTACGGACGGCGACGAGCAGTACTTC. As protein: CASSTDGDEQYF.

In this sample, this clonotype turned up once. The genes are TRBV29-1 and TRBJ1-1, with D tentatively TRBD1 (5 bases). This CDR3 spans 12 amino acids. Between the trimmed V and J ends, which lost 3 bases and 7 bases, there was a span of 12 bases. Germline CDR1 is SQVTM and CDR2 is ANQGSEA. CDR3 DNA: TGCAGCGTTGAGGGCAGGGTAATTGAAGCTTTCTTT. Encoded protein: CSVEGRVIEAFF.

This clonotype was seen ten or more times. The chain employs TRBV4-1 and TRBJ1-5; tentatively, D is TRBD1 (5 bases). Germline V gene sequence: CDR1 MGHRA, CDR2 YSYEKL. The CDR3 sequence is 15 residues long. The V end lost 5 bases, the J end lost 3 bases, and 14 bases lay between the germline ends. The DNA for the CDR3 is TGCGCCAGCAGCTCAAGCGTAGGGGTCAATCAGCCCCAGCATTTT. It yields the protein CASSSSVGVNQPQHF.

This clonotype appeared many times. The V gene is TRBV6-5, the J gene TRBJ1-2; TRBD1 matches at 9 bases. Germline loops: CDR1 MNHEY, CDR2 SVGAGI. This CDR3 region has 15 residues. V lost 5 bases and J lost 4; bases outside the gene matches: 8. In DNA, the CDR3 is TGTGCCAGCAGTCCGAGGACAGGGGCCCGCTATGGCTACACCTTC. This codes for CASSPRTGARYGYTF.

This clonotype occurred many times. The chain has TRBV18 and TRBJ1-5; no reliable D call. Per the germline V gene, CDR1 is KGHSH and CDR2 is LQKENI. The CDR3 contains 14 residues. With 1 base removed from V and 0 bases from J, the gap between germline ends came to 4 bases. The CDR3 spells CASSPQDSNQPQHF. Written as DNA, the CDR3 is TGTGCCAGCTCACCACAGGATAGCAATCAGCCCCAGCATTTT.

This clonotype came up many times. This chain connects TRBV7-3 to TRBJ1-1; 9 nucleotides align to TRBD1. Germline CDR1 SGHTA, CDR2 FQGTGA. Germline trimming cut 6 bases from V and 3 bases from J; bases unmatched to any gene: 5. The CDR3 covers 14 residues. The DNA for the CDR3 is TGTGCCAGCAGTCGGGACAGGGAGGACACTGAAGCTTTCTTT. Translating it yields CASSRDREDTEAFF. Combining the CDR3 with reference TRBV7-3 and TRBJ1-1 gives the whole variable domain GAGVSQTPSNKVTEKGKYVELRCDPISGHTALYWYRQSLGQGPEFLIYFQGTGAADDSGLPNDRFFAVRPEGSVSTLKIQRTERGDSAVYLCASSRDREDTEAFFGQGTRLTVV.

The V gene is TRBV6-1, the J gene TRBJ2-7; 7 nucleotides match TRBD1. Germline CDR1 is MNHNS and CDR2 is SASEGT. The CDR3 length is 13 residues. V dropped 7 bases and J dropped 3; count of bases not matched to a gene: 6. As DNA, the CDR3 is TGTGCCAGCACCTTGACAGGGAACTACGAGCAGTACTTC. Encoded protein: CASTLTGNYEQYF.